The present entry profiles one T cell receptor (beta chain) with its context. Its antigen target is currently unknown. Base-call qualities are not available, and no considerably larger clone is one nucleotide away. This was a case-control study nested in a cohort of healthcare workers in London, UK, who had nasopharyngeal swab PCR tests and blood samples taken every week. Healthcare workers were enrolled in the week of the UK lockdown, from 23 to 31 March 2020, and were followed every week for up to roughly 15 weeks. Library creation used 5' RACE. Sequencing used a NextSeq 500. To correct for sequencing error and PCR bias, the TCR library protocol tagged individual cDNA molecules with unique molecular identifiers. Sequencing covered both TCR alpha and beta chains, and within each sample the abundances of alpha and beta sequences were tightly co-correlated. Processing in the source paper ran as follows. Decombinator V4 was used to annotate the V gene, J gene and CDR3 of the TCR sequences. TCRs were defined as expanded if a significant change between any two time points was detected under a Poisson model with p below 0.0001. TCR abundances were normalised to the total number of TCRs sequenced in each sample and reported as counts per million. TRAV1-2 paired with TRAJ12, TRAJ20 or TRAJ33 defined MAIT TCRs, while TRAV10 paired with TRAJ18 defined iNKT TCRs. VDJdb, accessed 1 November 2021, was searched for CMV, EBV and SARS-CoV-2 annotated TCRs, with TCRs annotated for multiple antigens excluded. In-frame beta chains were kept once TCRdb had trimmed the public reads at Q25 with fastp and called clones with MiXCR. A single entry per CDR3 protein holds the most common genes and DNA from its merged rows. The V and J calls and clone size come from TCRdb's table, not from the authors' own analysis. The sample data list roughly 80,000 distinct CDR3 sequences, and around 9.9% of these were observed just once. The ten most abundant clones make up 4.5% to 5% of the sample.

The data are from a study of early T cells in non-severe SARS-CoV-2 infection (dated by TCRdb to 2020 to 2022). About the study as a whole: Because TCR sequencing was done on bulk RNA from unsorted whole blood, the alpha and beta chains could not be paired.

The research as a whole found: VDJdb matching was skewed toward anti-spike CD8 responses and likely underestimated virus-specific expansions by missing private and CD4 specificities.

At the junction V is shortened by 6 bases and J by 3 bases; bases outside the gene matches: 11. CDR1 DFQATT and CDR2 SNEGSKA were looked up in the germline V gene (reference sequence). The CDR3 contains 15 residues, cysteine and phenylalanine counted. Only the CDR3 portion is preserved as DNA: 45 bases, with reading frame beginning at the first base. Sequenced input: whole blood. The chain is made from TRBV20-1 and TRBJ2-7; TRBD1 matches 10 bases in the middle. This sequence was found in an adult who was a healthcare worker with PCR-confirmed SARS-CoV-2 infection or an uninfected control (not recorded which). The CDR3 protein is CSADPGTGAGYEQYF. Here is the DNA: TGCAGTGCAGACCCCGGGACAGGGGCCGGCTACGAGCAGTACTTC.